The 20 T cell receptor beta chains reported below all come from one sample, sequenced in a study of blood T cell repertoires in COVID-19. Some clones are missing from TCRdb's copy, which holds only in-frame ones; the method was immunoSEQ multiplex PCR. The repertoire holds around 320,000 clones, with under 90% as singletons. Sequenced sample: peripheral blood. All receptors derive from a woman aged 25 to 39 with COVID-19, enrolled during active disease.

The CDR3 DNA follows: TGTGCCAGCAGCGAAACAGGGGGCTTCTATGGCTACACCTTC. Translating it yields CASSETGGFYGYTF. The chain is built from TRBV3-1 (or the pseudogene TRBV3-2) and TRBJ1-2; 9 bases agree with TRBD1. V trimming: 5 bases; J trimming: 4 bases; junction bases outside the gene matches: 5. Germline V gene lookup returns CDR1 LGHDT and CDR2 YNNKEL (reference sequence). The CDR3 runs to 14 residues.

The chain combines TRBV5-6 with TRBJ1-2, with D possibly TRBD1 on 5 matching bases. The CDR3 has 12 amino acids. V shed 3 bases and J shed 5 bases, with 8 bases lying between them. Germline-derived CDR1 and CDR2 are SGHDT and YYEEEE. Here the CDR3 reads CASSYRRYGYTF. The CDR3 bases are TGTGCCAGCAGCTACAGGCGGTATGGCTACACCTTC.

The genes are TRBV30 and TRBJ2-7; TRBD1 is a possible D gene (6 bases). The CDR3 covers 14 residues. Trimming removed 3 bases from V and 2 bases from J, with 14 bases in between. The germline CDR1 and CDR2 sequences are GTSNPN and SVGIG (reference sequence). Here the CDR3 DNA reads TGTGCCTGGAGGGAACAGGGTATTCCCTACGAGCAGTACTTC. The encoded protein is CAWREQGIPYEQYF.

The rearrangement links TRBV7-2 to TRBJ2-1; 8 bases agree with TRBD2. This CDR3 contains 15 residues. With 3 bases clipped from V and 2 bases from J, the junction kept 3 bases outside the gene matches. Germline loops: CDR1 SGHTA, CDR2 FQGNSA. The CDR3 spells CASSFTSGPYNEQFF. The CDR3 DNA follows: TGTGCCAGCAGCTTTACTAGCGGACCCTACAATGAGCAGTTCTTC. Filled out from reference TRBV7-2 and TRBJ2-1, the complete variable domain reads GAGVSQSPSNKVTEKGKDVELRCDPISGHTALYWYRQSLGQGLEFLIYFQGNSAPDKSGLPSDRFSAERTGGSVSTLTIQRTQQEDSAVYLCASSFTSGPYNEQFFGPGTRLTVL.

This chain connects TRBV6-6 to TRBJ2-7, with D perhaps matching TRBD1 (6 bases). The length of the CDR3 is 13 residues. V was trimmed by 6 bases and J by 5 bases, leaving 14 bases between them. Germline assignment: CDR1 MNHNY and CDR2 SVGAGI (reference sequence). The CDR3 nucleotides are TGTGCCAGCAGCCCCCAAAGGGGGAACGAGCAGTACTTC. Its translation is CASSPQRGNEQYF.

CDR3 sequence reads: CASSPGQGIDGYTF. CDR3 bases: TGTGCCAGCTCACCGGGACAGGGCATTGATGGCTACACCTTC. The chain is built from TRBV18 and TRBJ1-2, with TRBD1 matching over 9 bases. The CDR3 has 14 amino acids. V shed 3 bases, J shed 6 bases, and the junction held 5 bases outside the gene matches. The germline V gene has CDR1 KGHSH and CDR2 LQKENI.

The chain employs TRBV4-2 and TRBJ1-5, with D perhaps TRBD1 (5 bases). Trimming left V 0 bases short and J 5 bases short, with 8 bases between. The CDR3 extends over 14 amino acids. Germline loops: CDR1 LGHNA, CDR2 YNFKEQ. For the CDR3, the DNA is TGTGCCAGCAGCCAAGAGTGGGGGGATCAGCCCCAGCATTTT. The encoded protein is CASSQEWGDQPQHF.

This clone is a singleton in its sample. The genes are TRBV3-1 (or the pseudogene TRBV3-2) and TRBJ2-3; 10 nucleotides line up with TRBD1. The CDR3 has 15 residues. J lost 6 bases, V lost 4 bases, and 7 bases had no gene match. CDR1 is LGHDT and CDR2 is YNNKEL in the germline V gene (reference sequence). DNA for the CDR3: TGTGCCAGCAGCCGTAGGACAGGGGGGGCGGATACGCAGTATTTT. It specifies CASSRRTGGADTQYF.

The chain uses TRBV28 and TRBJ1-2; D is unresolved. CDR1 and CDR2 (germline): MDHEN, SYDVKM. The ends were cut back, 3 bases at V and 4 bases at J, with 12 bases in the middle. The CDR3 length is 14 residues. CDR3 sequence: CASSFGGLGYGYTF. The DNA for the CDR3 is TGTGCCAGCAGTTTTGGCGGACTCGGCTATGGCTACACCTTC.

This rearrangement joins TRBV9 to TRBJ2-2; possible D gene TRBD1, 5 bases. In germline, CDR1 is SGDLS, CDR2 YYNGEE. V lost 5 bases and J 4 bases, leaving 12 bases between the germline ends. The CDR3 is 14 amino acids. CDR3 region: CASSQTVSTGELFF. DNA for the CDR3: TGTGCCAGCAGTCAGACAGTCTCCACCGGGGAGCTGTTTTTT.

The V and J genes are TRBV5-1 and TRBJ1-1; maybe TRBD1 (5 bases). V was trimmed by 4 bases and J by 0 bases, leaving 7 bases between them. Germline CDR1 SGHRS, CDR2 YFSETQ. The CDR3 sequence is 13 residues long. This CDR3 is CASSQTVNTEAFF. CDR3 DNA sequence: TGCGCCAGCAGCCAGACAGTGAACACTGAAGCTTTCTTT.

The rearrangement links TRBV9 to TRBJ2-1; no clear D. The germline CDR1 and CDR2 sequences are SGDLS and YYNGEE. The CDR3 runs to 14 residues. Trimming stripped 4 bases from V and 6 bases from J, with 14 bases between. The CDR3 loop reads CASSPTGASNEQFF. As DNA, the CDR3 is TGTGCCAGCAGCCCTACTGGTGCGTCCAATGAGCAGTTCTTC. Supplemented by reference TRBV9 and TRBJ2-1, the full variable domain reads DSGVTQTPKHLITATGQRVTLRCSPRSGDLSVYWYQQSLDQGLQFLIQYYNGEERAKGNILERFSAQQFPDLHSELNLSSLELGDSALYFCASSPTGASNEQFFGPGTRLTVL.

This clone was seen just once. CDR3 region: CATSIQGARRTGELFF. CDR3 nucleotides: TGTGCCACCAGCATACAGGGGGCGCGGAGGACCGGGGAGCTGTTTTTT. V usage is TRBV15 and J usage is TRBJ2-2; TRBD1 agrees at 9 bases. The germline V gene has CDR1 LNHNV and CDR2 YYDKDF (reference sequence). V lost 4 bases to trimming and J lost 5 bases; unmatched junction nucleotides: 8. The CDR3 runs to 16 residues.

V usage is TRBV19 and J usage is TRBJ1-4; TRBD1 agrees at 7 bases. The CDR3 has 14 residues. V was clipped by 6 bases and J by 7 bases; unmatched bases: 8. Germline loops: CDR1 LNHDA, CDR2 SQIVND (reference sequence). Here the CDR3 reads CASSSDRVGEKLFF. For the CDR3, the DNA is TGTGCCAGTAGCTCTGACAGGGTCGGTGAAAAACTGTTTTTT. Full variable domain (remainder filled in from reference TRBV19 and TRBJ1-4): DGGITQSPKYLFRKEGQNVTLSCEQNLNHDAMYWYRQDPGQGLRLIYYSQIVNDFQKGDIAEGYSVSREKKESFPLTVTSAQKNPTAFYLCASSSDRVGEKLFFGSGTQLSVL.

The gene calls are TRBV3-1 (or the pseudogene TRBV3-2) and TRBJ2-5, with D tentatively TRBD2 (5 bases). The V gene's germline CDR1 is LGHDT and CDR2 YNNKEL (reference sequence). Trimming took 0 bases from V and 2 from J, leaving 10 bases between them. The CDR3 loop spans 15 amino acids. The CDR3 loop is CASSQDHRRQETQYF. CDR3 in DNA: TGTGCCAGCAGCCAAGATCACCGGAGGCAAGAGACCCAGTACTTC.

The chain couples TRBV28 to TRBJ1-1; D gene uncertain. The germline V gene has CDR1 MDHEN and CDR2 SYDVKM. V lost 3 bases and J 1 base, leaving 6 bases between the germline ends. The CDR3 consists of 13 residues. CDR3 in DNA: TGTGCCAGCAGTTTTGTAGAGAACACTGAAGCTTTCTTT. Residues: CASSFVENTEAFF. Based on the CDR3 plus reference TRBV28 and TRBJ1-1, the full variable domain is DVKVTQSSRYLVKRTGEKVFLECVQDMDHENMFWYRQDPGLGLRLIYFSYDVKMKEKGDIPEGYSVSREKKERFSLILESASTNQTSMYLCASSFVENTEAFFGQGTRLTVV.

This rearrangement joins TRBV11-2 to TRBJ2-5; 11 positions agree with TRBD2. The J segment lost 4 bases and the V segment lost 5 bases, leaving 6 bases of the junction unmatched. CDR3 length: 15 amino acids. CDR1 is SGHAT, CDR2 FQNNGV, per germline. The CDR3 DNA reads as TGTGCCAGCAGCCCGACTAGCGGGGCGGGAGAGACCCAGTACTTC. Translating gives CASSPTSGAGETQYF.

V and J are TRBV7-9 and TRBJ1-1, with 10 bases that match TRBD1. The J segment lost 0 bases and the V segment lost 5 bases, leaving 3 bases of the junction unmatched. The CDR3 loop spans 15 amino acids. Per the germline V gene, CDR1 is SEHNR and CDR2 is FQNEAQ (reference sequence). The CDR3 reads CASSRTGGLNTEAFF. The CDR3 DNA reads TGTGCCAGCAGCCGGACAGGGGGGTTGAACACTGAAGCTTTCTTT.

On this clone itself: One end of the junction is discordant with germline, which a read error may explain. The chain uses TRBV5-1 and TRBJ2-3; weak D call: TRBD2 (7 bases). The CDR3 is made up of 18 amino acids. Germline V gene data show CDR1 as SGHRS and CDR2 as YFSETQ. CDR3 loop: CARSLGALLAGAGHTQYF. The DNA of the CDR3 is TGCGCCCGCAGCTTGGGGGCCCTACTCGCGGGGGCGGGACATACGCAGTATTTT.

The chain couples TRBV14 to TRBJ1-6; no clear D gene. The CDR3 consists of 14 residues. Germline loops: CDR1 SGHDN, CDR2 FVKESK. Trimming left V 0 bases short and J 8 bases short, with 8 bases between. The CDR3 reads CASSQDGSHSPLHF. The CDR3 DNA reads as TGTGCCAGCAGCCAAGATGGCAGTCATTCACCCCTCCACTTT.